This TCR beta chain was sequenced for a study of OX40 agonist ivuxolimab in advanced cancers. On this clone itself: Its target is not known.

The length of the CDR3 is 14 residues. In germline, CDR1 is MNHEY, CDR2 SVGAGI. Trimming removed 7 bases at V and 5 bases at J, with 12 bases between. Blood sampling took place at baseline, cycle 4 day 1, and cycle 7 day 1. Generated by immunoSEQ multiplex PCR, the TCRdb table keeps only in-frame clones and is missing some. The sample lists approximately 100,000 clones; about nine tenths were seen once. Whole-study results and caveats: Doses of 0.1 to 3.0 mg/kg were accompanied by clonal expansion of CD4+ and CD8+ blood T cells by week 6. Among the lowest peripheral clonal expansion occurred in 0.1-3.0 mg/kg partial responders.

The TCR was taken from an adult with an advanced solid tumor such as melanoma, head and neck, liver or kidney cancer. The V gene is TRBV6-5, the J gene TRBJ1-6; D gene uncertain. Sequences were derived from CD4+ or CD8+ T cells sorted from blood, sampled in a trial of the OX40 agonist ivuxolimab. CDR3 protein: CASTPWRDNSPLHF. The CDR3, as DNA: TGTGCCAGCACCCCGTGGAGAGATAATTCACCCCTCCACTTT.